This TCR beta chain was sequenced during a study of early T cells in non-severe SARS-CoV-2 infection. In the study overall: It was bulk RNA from unsorted whole blood that was sequenced, and the chains were unpaired. Whole-study results and caveats: Matching with VDJdb favored anti-spike CD8 responses (missing private and CD4 specificities).

For this clonotype: Its matching antigen is unknown.

Individual cDNA molecules each received unique molecular identifiers attached to them. TCRdb re-derived calls from the 5' RACE reads in MiXCR, one entry per CDR3 protein. The data hold about 66,000 distinct CDR3 sequences, with around 19% observed a single time. The clonotype was recovered from an adult who was a healthcare worker with PCR-confirmed SARS-CoV-2 infection or an uninfected control (not recorded which). The sample consisted of whole blood, taken at baseline.

For the CDR3, the DNA is TGTGCCAGCAGCTTGGTTTTGGGTAACACCGGGGAGCTGTTTTTT. As protein: CASSLVLGNTGELFF. The chain recombines TRBV5-4 with TRBJ2-2; no reliable D call. The CDR3 length is 15 residues. V was clipped by 0 bases and J by 2 bases, with 8 bases between them. CDR1 is SGHNT, CDR2 YYREEE, per germline (reference sequence).